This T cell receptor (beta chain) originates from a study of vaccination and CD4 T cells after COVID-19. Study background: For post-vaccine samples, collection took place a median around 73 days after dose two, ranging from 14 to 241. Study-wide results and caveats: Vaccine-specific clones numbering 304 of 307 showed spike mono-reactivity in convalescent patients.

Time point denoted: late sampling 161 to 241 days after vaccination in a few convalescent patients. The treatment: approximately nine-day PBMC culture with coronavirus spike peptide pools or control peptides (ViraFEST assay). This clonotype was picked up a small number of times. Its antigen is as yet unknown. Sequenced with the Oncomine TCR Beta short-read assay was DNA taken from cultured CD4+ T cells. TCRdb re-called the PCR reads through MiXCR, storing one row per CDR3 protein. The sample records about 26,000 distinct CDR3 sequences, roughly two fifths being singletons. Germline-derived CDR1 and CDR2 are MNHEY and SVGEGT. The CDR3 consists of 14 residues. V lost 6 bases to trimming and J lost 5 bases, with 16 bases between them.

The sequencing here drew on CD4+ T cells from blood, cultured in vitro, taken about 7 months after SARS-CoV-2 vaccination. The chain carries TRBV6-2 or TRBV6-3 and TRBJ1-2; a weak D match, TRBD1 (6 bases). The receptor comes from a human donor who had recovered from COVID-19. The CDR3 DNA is TGTGCCAGCAGGAGGACAGCTTTGGAATATGGCTACACCTTC. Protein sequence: CASRRTALEYGYTF.